This TCR beta chain was retrieved from a study of blood T cells in healthy people across ages. Isolation per sample recovered at least 6 million PBMCs. PCR was performed a second time for about 6 to 12 cycles using a sample-barcoded 5' primer and a J-beta primer mix. Via MiXCR, TCRdb re-called the 5' RACE reads, giving one row per CDR3 protein. Of about 1.8 million distinct CDR3 sequences in the sample, about 50% were seen once. A word on this clonotype: Its cognate antigen is unknown.

From germline, CDR1 is MNHNS and CDR2 SASEGT. Trimming left V 7 bases short and J 4 bases short, with 17 bases between. CDR3 length equals 15 residues. General study findings and limits: Per million T cells, TCR beta diversity dropped roughly linearly as age increased.

The sequencing input was blood. The origin of this receptor is a woman aged 40-49 years in good health. The V gene is TRBV6-1, the J gene TRBJ2-1; perhaps TRBD2 as D (6 bases). DNA for the CDR3: TGTGCCAGCAACGTTTTGGCAGGGAGGTACAATGAGCAGTTCTTC. Its protein product is CASNVLAGRYNEQFF.